This entry lists 27 T cell receptor beta chains sequenced from one sample in a study of blood T cell repertoires in COVID-19. The assay was immunoSEQ multiplex PCR, and TCRdb's table has in-frame clones only and misses some. Of 150,000 to 200,000 clones listed, roughly 83% are singletons. Sample: PBMCs or T cells enriched from blood (not recorded which). The source is a woman aged 60-75 years who had recovered from COVID-19.

This clone was seen once. The chain is built from TRBV10-3 and TRBJ2-7, with 9 positions matching TRBD1. The CDR3 runs 14 residues. Germline V gives CDR1 ENHRY, CDR2 SYGVKD. Trimming at V came to 6 bases and at J to 4 bases, leaving 7 bases not matched to a gene. The CDR3 here is CAIRGGTGIYEQYF. The CDR3 coding sequence is TGTGCCATCAGGGGTGGGACAGGGATTTACGAGCAGTACTTC.

The rearrangement joins TRBV21-1 to TRBJ1-1. TRBV21-1 corresponds to a pseudogene. This CDR3 has 17 amino acids. CDR3 coding DNA: TGTGCCAGCAGCAAAAAGTGGGAGTCCGTTTTGAACACTGAAGCTTTCTTT. As protein: CASSKKWESVLNTEAFF.

This clone has a handful of counts. The rearrangement links TRBV3-1 (or the pseudogene TRBV3-2) to TRBJ1-4; D not resolved. The CDR3 has 16 amino acids. V lost 0 bases and J 8 bases, leaving 16 bases between the germline ends. In germline, CDR1 is LGHDT, CDR2 YNNKEL (reference sequence). Here the CDR3 reads CASSQDQTADDEKLFF. For the CDR3, the DNA is TGTGCCAGCAGCCAAGATCAGACTGCAGACGACGAAAAACTGTTTTTT.

This chain connects TRBV18 to TRBJ1-1; 8 bases agree with TRBD1. Germline lookup yields CDR1 KGHSH and CDR2 LQKENI. This CDR3 region has 13 residues. V was clipped by 4 bases and J by 3 bases; unmatched bases: 1. The chain's CDR3 is CASSLDRDTEAFF. The CDR3 DNA reads TGTGCCAGCTCACTGGACAGGGACACTGAAGCTTTCTTT.

This clone showed up just a few times. The chain carries TRBV30 and TRBJ1-2; maybe TRBD1 (5 bases). Germline CDR1 is GTSNPN and CDR2 is SVGIG (reference sequence). The CDR3 contains 14 residues. Trimming cost V 0 bases and J 4 bases, with 12 bases left between them. In DNA form, the CDR3 reads TGTGCCTGGAGTGTAACCGGGGGTGGCTATGGCTACACCTTC. Translated: CAWSVTGGGYGYTF.

The V call is TRBV7-7, the J call TRBJ2-1; 12 positions match TRBD2. V lost 2 bases, J lost 7 bases, and 9 bases stayed unmatched. Germline V gene sequence: CDR1 SSHAT, CDR2 FNYEAQ (reference sequence). The CDR3 extends over 17 amino acids. The CDR3 loop reads CASSLLAGGLPPNEQFF. The CDR3 region has the DNA TGTGCCAGCAGCTTACTAGCGGGAGGGCTACCTCCAAATGAGCAGTTCTTC.

V is TRBV5-4 and J is TRBJ2-7; possibly TRBD1 for D (6 bases). The V gene's germline CDR1 is SGHNT and CDR2 YYREEE (reference sequence). The ends were cut back, 0 bases at V and 2 bases at J, with 6 bases in the middle. The CDR3 runs to 13 residues. The CDR3 sequence is CASSLDRAYEQYF. In DNA, the CDR3 is TGTGCCAGCAGCTTGGACAGGGCCTACGAGCAGTACTTC.

The chain couples TRBV5-6 to TRBJ2-7; the D gene is possibly TRBD2 (6 bases). The V end lost 4 bases, the J end lost 4 bases, and 15 bases lay between the germline ends. Germline lookup yields CDR1 SGHDT and CDR2 YYEEEE. CDR3 length: 14 amino acids. The CDR3 region is CASSLGRTVYEQYF. The CDR3, as DNA: TGTGCCAGCAGCCTGGGGAGGACCGTGTACGAGCAGTACTTC.

The chain carries TRBV5-6 and TRBJ1-1, with 9 positions matching TRBD1. CDR3 length equals 15 residues. The trim removed 4 bases at V and 2 bases at J, leaving 6 bases unmatched. The germline gives CDR1 SGHDT, CDR2 YYEEEE. The DNA of the CDR3 is TGTGCCAGCAGCGCTGCGACAGGGGGTAACACTGAAGCTTTCTTT. This translates into CASSAATGGNTEAFF.

The V and J genes are TRBV7-8 and TRBJ1-1; tentative D call: TRBD1 (5 bases). The V and J ends lost 2 bases and 5 bases respectively, with 9 bases between them. Germline assignment: CDR1 SGHVS and CDR2 FQNEAQ. The CDR3 loop spans 13 amino acids. CDR3 protein: CASSLYRGTEAFF. The CDR3 nucleotides are TGTGCCAGCAGCTTATATAGGGGAACTGAAGCTTTCTTT.

The chain combines TRBV5-1 with TRBJ2-7; TRBD2 matches 11 bases. The trim removed 4 bases at V and 2 bases at J, leaving 8 bases unmatched. Germline V gives CDR1 SGHRS, CDR2 YFSETQ. The CDR3 consists of 16 residues. For the CDR3, the DNA is TGCGCCAGCAGCCTCTCTAGCGGGGGGCGTACCTACGAGCAGTACTTC. This translates into CASSLSSGGRTYEQYF.

V gene TRBV2 combines with J gene TRBJ1-1; TRBD1 matches at 10 bases. The CDR3 contains 18 residues. The germline gives CDR1 SNHLY, CDR2 FYNNEI. The J segment lost 0 bases and the V segment lost 1 base, leaving 8 bases of the junction unmatched. CDR3 sequence (DNA): TGTGCCAGCAGTGAAGTCGGACAGGGGGTCCGGCTGAACACTGAAGCTTTCTTT. This gives the protein CASSEVGQGVRLNTEAFF.

J is TRBJ1-2 and V is TRBV27; TRBD1 matches at 7 bases. Germline-derived CDR1 and CDR2 are MNHEY and SMNVEV (reference sequence). The CDR3 length is 14 residues. The trim removed 6 bases at V and 5 bases at J, leaving 9 bases unmatched. CDR3 sequence reads: CASSPHRQGYGYTF. The CDR3 region has the DNA TGTGCCAGCAGCCCCCACCGACAGGGATATGGCTACACCTTC.

The chain recombines TRBV11-2 with TRBJ1-5; tentatively, D is TRBD1 (6 bases). Germline V CDR1 and CDR2: SGHAT, FQNNGV. V lost 8 bases and J lost 0, with 14 bases in between. The CDR3 is 15 residues long. The chain's CDR3 is CASGSGQNSNQPQHF. CDR3 DNA sequence: TGTGCCAGCGGAAGCGGACAGAATAGCAATCAGCCCCAGCATTTT.

This clone was recorded only once. The chain links TRBV6-1 to TRBJ1-1; perhaps TRBD1 as D (5 bases). CDR3 length: 13 residues. V lost 6 bases to trimming and J lost 6 bases, with 14 bases between them. Germline loops: CDR1 MNHNS, CDR2 SASEGT. CDR3 residues: CASSRDRFSEAFF. The CDR3 DNA reads as TGTGCCAGCAGCCGTGACAGATTCTCTGAAGCTTTCTTT.

The CDR3, as DNA: TGCAGTGCTAGTGGAGGGACAGGGGGTCACACTGAAGCTTTCTTT. It encodes CSASGGTGGHTEAFF. The V and J genes are TRBV20-1 and TRBJ1-1, with TRBD1 identical over 11 bases. CDR1 DFQATT and CDR2 SNEGSKA come from the germline V gene (reference sequence). V shed 3 bases and J 3 bases; nucleotides not matched to a gene: 6. The CDR3 spans 15 residues.

V gene TRBV27 combines with J gene TRBJ1-2, with D perhaps matching TRBD1 (5 bases). CDR3 size: 15 residues. Germline V gene data show CDR1 as MNHEY and CDR2 as SMNVEV (reference sequence). With 3 bases removed from V and 4 bases from J, the gap between germline ends came to 15 bases. CDR3 region: CASSFGGAEAYGYTF. In nucleotides, the CDR3 is TGTGCCAGCAGTTTTGGTGGGGCAGAGGCCTATGGCTACACCTTC.

The rearrangement joins TRBV29-1 to TRBJ1-1; D unclear. The CDR3 runs to 11 residues. V lost 5 bases and J lost 3, with 7 bases in between. Germline assignment: CDR1 SQVTM and CDR2 ANQGSEA. The CDR3 DNA sequence: TGCAGCGTTTTCCAGGACACTGAAGCTTTCTTT. It specifies CSVFQDTEAFF. Full variable domain (rest looked up from reference TRBV29-1 and TRBJ1-1): SAVISQKPSRDICQRGTSLTIQCQVDSQVTMMFWYRQQPGQSLTLIATANQGSEATYESGFVIDKFPISRPNLTFSTLTVSNMSPEDSSIYLCSVFQDTEAFFGQGTRLTVV.

J is TRBJ1-6 and V is TRBV28, with D possibly TRBD1 on 5 matching bases. Deletions cut 4 bases from V and 8 bases from J, with 12 bases between. From germline, CDR1 is MDHEN and CDR2 SYDVKM. CDR3 size: 14 residues. The CDR3: CASSSTGVDSPLHF. For the CDR3, the DNA is TGTGCCAGCAGTTCCACGGGGGTCGATTCACCCCTCCACTTT.

This chain joins TRBV5-1 and TRBJ2-1; D may be TRBD1 (5 bases). CDR3 length: 13 residues. V lost 2 bases and J 8 bases, leaving 11 bases between the germline ends. CDR1 SGHRS and CDR2 YFSETQ come from the germline V gene. The CDR3 loop reads CASSFHLGDEQFF. Here the CDR3 DNA reads TGCGCCAGCAGCTTCCACCTAGGGGATGAGCAGTTCTTC.

This chain's CDR3 is CSVEGSTSNQETQYF. The CDR3 DNA reads TGCAGCGTTGAAGGATCGACTAGTAACCAAGAGACCCAGTACTTC. The chain couples TRBV29-1 to TRBJ2-5, with a weak D call TRBD2 (6 bases). Germline-derived CDR1 and CDR2 are SQVTM and ANQGSEA. CDR3 length: 15 residues. V dropped 1 base and J dropped 0 bases, with 12 bases sitting between them.

The rearrangement uses TRBV7-8 and TRBJ1-1; 8 positions match TRBD1. Germline V CDR1 and CDR2: SGHVS, FQNEAQ. The CDR3 loop spans 13 amino acids. Losses at the gene ends were 4 bases for V and 4 bases for J; bases not matched to a gene: 2. The CDR3 sequence: CASSWTGRTEAFF. In DNA, the CDR3 is TGTGCCAGCAGCTGGACAGGGCGCACTGAAGCTTTCTTT.

This clone has a single count. The CDR3 DNA follows: TGTGCCAGCAGCTTGGTATCGGGTACGGTGAACACTGAAGCTTTCTTT. This translates into CASSLVSGTVNTEAFF. The chain combines TRBV5-4 with TRBJ1-1; D ambiguous. Trimming cost V 0 bases and J 0 bases, with 12 bases left between them. CDR1 is SGHNT and CDR2 is YYREEE in the germline V gene (reference sequence). This CDR3 is built from 16 residues.

In DNA, the CDR3 is TGTGCCAGCAGTGTGACAGGACCTCAGGGCTACACCTTC. Translation gives CASSVTGPQGYTF. The rearrangement joins TRBV2 to TRBJ1-2, with a tentative D call TRBD1 (6 bases). This CDR3 is built from 13 residues. Germline lookup yields CDR1 SNHLY and CDR2 FYNNEI. V was trimmed by 4 bases and J by 8 bases, leaving 14 bases between them. The full variable domain, with the rest looked up from reference TRBV2 and TRBJ1-2, is EPEVTQTPSHQVTQMGQEVILRCVPISNHLYFYWYRQILGQKVEFLVSFYNNEISEKSEIFDDQFSVERPDGSNFTLKIRSTKLEDSAMYFCASSVTGPQGYTFGSGTRLTVV.

The V and J genes are TRBV29-1 and TRBJ2-1, with 7 positions matching TRBD2. With V trimmed by 2 bases and J by 11 bases, 9 bases remained unmatched. Germline V gene sequence: CDR1 SQVTM, CDR2 ANQGSEA. CDR3 length: 13 residues. Here the CDR3 reads CSVEKGDGGKQFF. The CDR3 DNA sequence: TGCAGCGTTGAAAAAGGAGACGGGGGGAAGCAGTTCTTC.

The chain links TRBV5-1 to TRBJ2-1; possibly TRBD1 for D (6 bases). Germline loops: CDR1 SGHRS, CDR2 YFSETQ. V was pared by 4 bases and J by 6 bases, with 14 bases between. The CDR3 has 14 amino acids. The CDR3 reads CASSLQGTGNEQFF. CDR3 nucleotide sequence: TGCGCCAGCAGCCTACAGGGTACGGGCAATGAGCAGTTCTTC.

The chain carries TRBV7-8 and TRBJ1-6, with D unresolved. Germline CDR1 is SGHVS and CDR2 is FQNEAQ. Trimming took 1 base from V and 6 from J, leaving 10 bases between them. This CDR3 contains 15 residues. The CDR3 nucleotides read TGTGCCAGCAGCTTAGTCCAGAACACTAATTCACCCCTCCACTTT. Its translation: CASSLVQNTNSPLHF.